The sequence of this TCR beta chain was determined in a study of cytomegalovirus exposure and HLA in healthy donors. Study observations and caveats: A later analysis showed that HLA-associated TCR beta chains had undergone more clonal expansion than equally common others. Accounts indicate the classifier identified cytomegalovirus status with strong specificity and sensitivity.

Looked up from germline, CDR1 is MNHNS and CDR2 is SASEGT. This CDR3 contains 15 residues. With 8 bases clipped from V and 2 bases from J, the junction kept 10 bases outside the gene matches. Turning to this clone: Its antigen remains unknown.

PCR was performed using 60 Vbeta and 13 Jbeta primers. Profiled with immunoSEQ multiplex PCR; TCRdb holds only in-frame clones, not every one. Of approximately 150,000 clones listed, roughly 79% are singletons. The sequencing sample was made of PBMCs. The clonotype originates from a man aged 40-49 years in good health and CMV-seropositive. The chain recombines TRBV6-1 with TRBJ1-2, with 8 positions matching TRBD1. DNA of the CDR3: TGTGCCAGCGGACCGAACTGGGACAGGAACTATGGCTACACCTTC. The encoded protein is CASGPNWDRNYGYTF.